Following are 14 T cell receptor beta chains from one sample sequenced in a study of brain T cells in children with intractable seizures. Using immunoSEQ multiplex PCR, the repertoire was profiled, and TCRdb retains in-frame clones only, with some absent. This sample yields tens of thousands of clones, of which about 92% are seen a single time; 1.5% to 1.7% belongs to the top ten. Here the sequenced sample was peripheral blood, taken at surgery. These receptors all come from a boy under three years old with tuberous sclerosis and intractable seizures.

V is TRBV28 and J is TRBJ2-7; 7 nucleotides agree with TRBD1. The germline V gene has CDR1 MDHEN and CDR2 SYDVKM. The CDR3 runs to 13 residues. V lost 6 bases to trimming and J lost 1 base; unmatched junction nucleotides: 3. The CDR3 is CASSRGQSYEQYF. The CDR3 DNA follows: TGTGCCAGCAGCCGGGGACAGTCCTACGAGCAGTACTTC.

The J gene is TRBJ2-5, the V gene TRBV6-1; no definite D call. Trimming left V 3 bases short and J 2 bases short, with 7 bases between. Germline assignment: CDR1 MNHNS and CDR2 SASEGT. The CDR3 is made up of 13 amino acids. The CDR3 region has the DNA TGTGCCAGCAGTGACCGGGTGCAAGAGACCCAGTACTTC. Protein product: CASSDRVQETQYF.

The CDR3 reads CASSLVTTSGRASYNEQFF. In DNA, the CDR3 is TGTGCCAGCAGCTTAGTAACGACTAGCGGGAGGGCCAGCTACAATGAGCAGTTCTTC. This chain uses TRBV11-2 with TRBJ2-1; 14 bases map to TRBD2. The CDR3 sequence is 19 residues long. Germline V lookup: CDR1 SGHAT, CDR2 FQNNGV. Trimming cost V 1 base and J 3 bases; bases outside gene matches: 8.

The chain links TRBV6-5 to TRBJ1-3; D is ambiguous. CDR1 is MNHEY, CDR2 SVGAGI, per germline. The CDR3 spans 15 residues. V was shortened by 6 bases and J by 0 bases, with 12 bases between the two germline ends. As DNA, the CDR3 is TGTGCCAGCAGCCGGACGACCCCCTCTGGAAACACCATATATTTT. The encoded protein is CASSRTTPSGNTIYF.

This clone has a single count. J is TRBJ1-5 and V is TRBV5-4; weak D call: TRBD1 (5 bases). The CDR3 covers 13 residues. V shed 3 bases and J shed 4 bases, with 8 bases lying between them. Germline V gene sequence: CDR1 SGHNT, CDR2 YYREEE (reference sequence). CDR3: CASSYGGNQPQHF. The CDR3 DNA sequence: TGTGCCAGCAGCTATGGGGGGAATCAGCCCCAGCATTTT. Based on the CDR3 plus reference TRBV5-4 and TRBJ1-5, the full variable domain is ETGVTQSPTHLIKTRGQQVTLRCSSQSGHNTVSWYQQALGQGPQFIFQYYREEENGRGNFPPRFSGLQFPNYSSELNVNALELDDSALYLCASSYGGNQPQHFGDGTRLSIL.

The V gene is TRBV2, the J gene TRBJ1-2; D ambiguous. The germline gives CDR1 SNHLY, CDR2 FYNNEI. This CDR3 spans 12 amino acids. V was trimmed by 10 bases and J by 4 bases, leaving 13 bases between them. The CDR3 region has the DNA TGTGCCACCCTACGTTTGGCCTATGGCTACACCTTC. Amino acid sequence: CATLRLAYGYTF.

The gene calls are TRBV3-1 (or the pseudogene TRBV3-2) and TRBJ2-3; D is ambiguous. Germline V gives CDR1 LGHDT, CDR2 YNNKEL (reference sequence). V lost 4 bases, J lost 4 bases, and 9 bases lay in between. This CDR3 is built from 13 residues. The CDR3 protein is CASSLLVADTQYF. The CDR3 DNA follows: TGTGCCAGCAGCCTTTTAGTTGCAGATACGCAGTATTTT.

The chain employs TRBV30 and TRBJ1-6; a weak D match, TRBD1 (5 bases). Germline loops: CDR1 GTSNPN, CDR2 SVGIG (reference sequence). V lost 5 bases, J lost 6 bases, and 11 bases lay in between. This CDR3 has 13 amino acids. The CDR3 DNA is TGTGCCTGGGGGGGACGGACTAATTCACCCCTCCACTTT. It is translated as CAWGGRTNSPLHF. The whole variable domain, remainder taken from reference TRBV30 and TRBJ1-6, is SQTIHQWPATLVQPVGSPLSLECTVEGTSNPNLYWYRQAAGRGLQLLFYSVGIGQISSEVPQNLSASRPQDRQFILSSKKLLLSDSGFYLCAWGGRTNSPLHFGNGTRLTVT.

The rearrangement links TRBV29-1 to TRBJ1-2; 7 bases line up with TRBD1. This CDR3 has 11 amino acids. From germline, CDR1 is SQVTM and CDR2 ANQGSEA. Losses at the gene ends were 7 bases for V and 4 bases for J; bases not matched to a gene: 3. CDR3 in DNA: TGCAGCGGGGACAGCCTCTATGGCTACACCTTC. Amino acid sequence: CSGDSLYGYTF.

The chain couples TRBV28 to TRBJ2-2; D gene unclear. The CDR3 consists of 11 residues. Per germline, CDR1 MDHEN and CDR2 SYDVKM. CDR3 coding DNA: TGTGCTATTTCCACCACCGGGGAGCTGTTTTTT. Its translation: CAISTTGELFF.

The V call is TRBV5-5, the J call TRBJ1-6; D not resolved. Trimming took off 0 bases at V and 0 bases at J, with 10 bases between the two ends. This CDR3 comprises 17 residues. The V gene's germline CDR1 is SGHKS and CDR2 YYEKEE (reference sequence). CDR3 DNA: TGTGCCAGCAGCTTGGCCGGAGGGAGCTCCTATAATTCACCCCTCCACTTT. Residues: CASSLAGGSSYNSPLHF.

This clone was counted a single time. The V and J genes are TRBV25-1 and TRBJ1-2; maybe TRBD1 (5 bases). V gave up 6 bases and J gave up 0 bases, with 8 bases separating them. The V gene's germline CDR1 is MGHDK and CDR2 SYGVNS. The CDR3 extends over 13 amino acids. The CDR3 is CASRDSANYGYTF. CDR3 bases: TGTGCCAGCAGAGACAGCGCTAACTATGGCTACACCTTC.

V usage is TRBV6-1 and J usage is TRBJ1-5; 10 nucleotides line up with TRBD1. Germline V gives CDR1 MNHNS, CDR2 SASEGT. This CDR3 has 18 amino acids. J gave up 1 base and V 2 bases, and 8 bases lay outside the gene matches. In DNA, the CDR3 is TGTGCCAGCAGTGAAAGGGGGGGACAGGGGACGAGCAATCAGCCCCAGCATTTT. Its translation is CASSERGGQGTSNQPQHF.

V is TRBV5-1 and J is TRBJ1-1, with 7 bases aligning to TRBD1. Germline V lookup: CDR1 SGHRS, CDR2 YFSETQ. The CDR3 spans 14 residues. With V trimmed by 7 bases and J by 1 base, 7 bases remained unmatched. Written as DNA, the CDR3 is TGCGCCAGCCACCGGGACAGCACGAACACTGAAGCTTTCTTT. It codes for CASHRDSTNTEAFF.